Listed below are T cell receptor beta chains from one sample, sequenced in a study of regulatory T cells in long-lasting Graves disease. TCRdb recomputed calls from the multiplex PCR reads with MiXCR, one row per CDR3 protein. Here the sample spans roughly 700,000 distinct CDR3 sequences, 30% being singletons. The sequenced sample was peripheral blood mononuclear cells (PBMCs), obtained when the disease was refractory, from a patient treated with antithyroid drugs. The receptors here all came from a female donor with Graves disease. The CDR3 runs from the conserved cysteine through the conserved F or W. The order of the fields is V gene, J gene, D gene, clone size, CDR3 DNA, CDR3 protein. D genes are given only for firm matches. Not all rows give a size; the values are once, few, many and, for expanded clones, a class.

V gene: TRBV3-1; J gene: TRBJ2-5; D gene: -; clone size: -; CDR3 DNA: TGTGCCAGCAGCCAAGAGCTAGCGCGAGAAGAGACCCAGTACTTC; CDR3 protein: CASSQELAREETQYF
V gene: TRBV12-3/TRBV12-4; J gene: TRBJ1-6; D gene: -; clone size: many; CDR3 DNA: TGTGCCAGCAGTTTCGGCCGCTGGGGGCCCCTCCACTTT; CDR3 protein: CASSFGRWGPLHF
V gene: TRBV28; J gene: TRBJ2-5; D gene: TRBD2; clone size: -; CDR3 DNA: TGTGCCAGCAGTTCTGGACTAGCGGCCGAGACCCAGTACTTC; CDR3 protein: CASSSGLAAETQYF
V gene: TRBV9; J gene: TRBJ2-7; D gene: -; clone size: few; CDR3 DNA: TGTGCCAGCAGCCCTTCTCGGGGCTCCTACGAGCAGTACTTC; CDR3 protein: CASSPSRGSYEQYF
V gene: TRBV20-1; J gene: TRBJ1-5; D gene: -; clone size: -; CDR3 DNA: TGCAGTGCCGCGGACAGCGATAGCAATCAGCCCCAGCATTTT; CDR3 protein: CSAADSDSNQPQHF
V gene: TRBV25-1; J gene: TRBJ2-7; D gene: TRBD2; clone size: -; CDR3 DNA: TGTGCCAGCATGTCACTAGCGGGAATGGCCGAGCAGTACTTC; CDR3 protein: CASMSLAGMAEQYF
V gene: TRBV7-9; J gene: TRBJ1-6; D gene: TRBD1; clone size: -; CDR3 DNA: TGTGCCAGCAGCACAGGGACAGTCGGCATTCCACCCCTCCACTTT; CDR3 protein: CASSTGTVGIPPLHF
V gene: TRBV30; J gene: TRBJ1-4; D gene: -; clone size: few; CDR3 DNA: TGTGCCTGGAGCCTAGCAGTCGGGGAAAAACTGTTTTTT; CDR3 protein: CAWSLAVGEKLFF
V gene: TRBV7-3; J gene: TRBJ2-7; D gene: -; clone size: -; CDR3 DNA: TGTGCCAGCAGCCCAGTCGCGCGCGGGATGTCCTACGAGCAGTACTTC; CDR3 protein: CASSPVARGMSYEQYF
V gene: TRBV28; J gene: TRBJ2-7; D gene: -; clone size: many; CDR3 DNA: TGTGCCAGCAAGGACAGCGAGCAGTACTTC; CDR3 protein: CASKDSEQYF
V gene: TRBV12-3/TRBV12-4; J gene: TRBJ2-1; D gene: -; clone size: -; CDR3 DNA: TGTGCCAGCAGTTTAGCTCTCAGGACCCACAATGAGCAGTTCTTC; CDR3 protein: CASSLALRTHNEQFF
V gene: TRBV20-1; J gene: TRBJ1-5; D gene: -; clone size: -; CDR3 DNA: TGCAGTGCCCCCTCAGGGGTTCAGCCCCAGCATTTT; CDR3 protein: CSAPSGVQPQHF
V gene: TRBV29-1; J gene: TRBJ1-2; D gene: -; clone size: few; CDR3 DNA: TGCAGCGTCCCTTTTGAGGGGCTGGCAGGCTACACCTTC; CDR3 protein: CSVPFEGLAGYTF
V gene: TRBV2; J gene: TRBJ2-1; D gene: -; clone size: -; CDR3 DNA: TGTGCCAGCAGTGAAGCTAGTGTTCGCTACAATGAGCAGTTCTTC; CDR3 protein: CASSEASVRYNEQFF
V gene: TRBV19; J gene: TRBJ1-1; D gene: -; clone size: -; CDR3 DNA: TGTGCCAGTAGTAGCAGCTACGCTGAAGCTTTCTTT; CDR3 protein: CASSSSYAEAFF
V gene: TRBV12-3/TRBV12-4; J gene: TRBJ1-5; D gene: -; clone size: many; CDR3 DNA: TGTGCCAGCAGCCCGTACAGGGTCGGCAATCAGCCCCAGCATTTT; CDR3 protein: CASSPYRVGNQPQHF
V gene: TRBV10-3; J gene: TRBJ2-7; D gene: -; clone size: -; CDR3 DNA: TGTGCCATCAAATCATCGACAGTCCCTAGGTTCGAGCAGTACTTC; CDR3 protein: CAIKSSTVPRFEQYF
V gene: TRBV28; J gene: TRBJ2-1; D gene: -; clone size: few; CDR3 DNA: TGTGCCAGCAGTTCCCAGTTTGAGGGGAATGAGCAGTTCTTC; CDR3 protein: CASSSQFEGNEQFF
V gene: TRBV29-1; J gene: TRBJ1-1; D gene: TRBD1; clone size: many; CDR3 DNA: TGCAGCGTTGGACAGGGAGGCGGGTCCACTGAAGCTTTCTTT; CDR3 protein: CSVGQGGGSTEAFF
V gene: TRBV3-1; J gene: TRBJ1-2; D gene: TRBD1; clone size: -; CDR3 DNA: TGTGCCAGCCATCCCGGGACAGGGGGTGGCTACACCTTC; CDR3 protein: CASHPGTGGGYTF
V gene: TRBV20-1; J gene: TRBJ2-5; D gene: TRBD1; clone size: few; CDR3 DNA: TGCAGTGCTAGATGGGACAGCAAAGAGACCCAGTACTTC; CDR3 protein: CSARWDSKETQYF
V gene: TRBV12-3/TRBV12-4; J gene: TRBJ2-7; D gene: -; clone size: -; CDR3 DNA: TGTGCCAGCAGTTTAACCCCGGGACATGGGGACTTC; CDR3 protein: CASSLTPGHGDF